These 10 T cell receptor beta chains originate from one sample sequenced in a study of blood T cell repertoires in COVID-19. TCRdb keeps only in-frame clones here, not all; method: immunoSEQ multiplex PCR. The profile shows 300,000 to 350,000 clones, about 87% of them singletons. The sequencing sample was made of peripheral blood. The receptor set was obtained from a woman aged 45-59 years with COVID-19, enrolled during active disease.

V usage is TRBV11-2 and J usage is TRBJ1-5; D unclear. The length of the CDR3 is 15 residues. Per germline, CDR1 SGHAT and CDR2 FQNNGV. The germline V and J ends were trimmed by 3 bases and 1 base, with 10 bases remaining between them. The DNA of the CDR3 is TGTGCCAGCAGCTTCGGCGGATTAAGCAATCAGCCCCAGCATTTT. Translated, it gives CASSFGGLSNQPQHF.

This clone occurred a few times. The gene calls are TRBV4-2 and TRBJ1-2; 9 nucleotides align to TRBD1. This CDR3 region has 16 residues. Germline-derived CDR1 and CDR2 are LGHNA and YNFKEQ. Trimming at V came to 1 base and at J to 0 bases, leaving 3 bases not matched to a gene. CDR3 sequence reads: CASSQAGTGSNYGYTF. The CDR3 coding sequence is TGTGCCAGCAGCCAAGCCGGGACAGGGTCTAACTATGGCTACACCTTC.

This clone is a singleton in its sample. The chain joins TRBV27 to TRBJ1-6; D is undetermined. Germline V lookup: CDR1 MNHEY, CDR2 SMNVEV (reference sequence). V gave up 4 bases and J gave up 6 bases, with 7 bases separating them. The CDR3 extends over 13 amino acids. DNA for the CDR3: TGTGCCAGCAGTTCGCGAGGTAATTCACCCCTCCACTTT. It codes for CASSSRGNSPLHF.

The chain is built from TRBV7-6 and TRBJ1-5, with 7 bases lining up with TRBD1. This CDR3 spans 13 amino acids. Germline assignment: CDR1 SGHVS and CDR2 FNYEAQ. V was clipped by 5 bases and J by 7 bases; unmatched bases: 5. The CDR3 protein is CASSNRQGQPQHF. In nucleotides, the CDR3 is TGTGCCAGCAGCAATCGACAGGGCCAGCCCCAGCATTTT.

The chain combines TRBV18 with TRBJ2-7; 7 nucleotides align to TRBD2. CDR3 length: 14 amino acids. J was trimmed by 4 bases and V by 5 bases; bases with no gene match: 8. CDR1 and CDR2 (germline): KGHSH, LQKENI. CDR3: CASSFTAGSYEQYF. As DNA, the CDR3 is TGTGCCAGCTCATTTACAGCGGGAAGTTACGAGCAGTACTTC.

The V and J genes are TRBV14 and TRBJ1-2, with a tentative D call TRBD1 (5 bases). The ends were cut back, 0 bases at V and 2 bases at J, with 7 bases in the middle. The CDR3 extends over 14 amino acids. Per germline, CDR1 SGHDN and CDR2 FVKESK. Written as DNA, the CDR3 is TGTGCCAGCAGCCAAGAGACAGTAAACTATGGCTACACCTTC. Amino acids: CASSQETVNYGYTF.

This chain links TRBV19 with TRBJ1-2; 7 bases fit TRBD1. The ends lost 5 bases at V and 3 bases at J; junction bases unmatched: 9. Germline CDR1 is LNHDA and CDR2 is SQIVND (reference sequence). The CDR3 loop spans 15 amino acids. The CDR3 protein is CASSFQGDSYYGYTF. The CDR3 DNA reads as TGTGCCAGTAGTTTCCAGGGGGACAGTTACTATGGCTACACCTTC.

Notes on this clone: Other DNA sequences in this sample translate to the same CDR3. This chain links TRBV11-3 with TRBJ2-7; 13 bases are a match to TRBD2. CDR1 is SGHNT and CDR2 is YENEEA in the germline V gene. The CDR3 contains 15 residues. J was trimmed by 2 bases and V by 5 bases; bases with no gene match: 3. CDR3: CASSLGLAGAYEQYF. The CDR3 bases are TGTGCCAGCAGCCTAGGACTAGCGGGGGCCTACGAGCAGTACTTC.

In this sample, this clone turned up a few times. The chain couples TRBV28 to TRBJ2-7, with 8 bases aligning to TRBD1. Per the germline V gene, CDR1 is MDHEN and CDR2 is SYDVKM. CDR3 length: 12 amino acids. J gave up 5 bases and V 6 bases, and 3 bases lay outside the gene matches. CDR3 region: CASRSTGDEQYF. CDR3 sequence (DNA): TGTGCCAGCAGGTCGACAGGGGACGAGCAGTACTTC. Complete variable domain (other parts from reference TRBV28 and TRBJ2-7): DVKVTQSSRYLVKRTGEKVFLECVQDMDHENMFWYRQDPGLGLRLIYFSYDVKMKEKGDIPEGYSVSREKKERFSLILESASTNQTSMYLCASRSTGDEQYFGPGTRLTVT.

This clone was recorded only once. The CDR3 spells CASSLGTEGTFQYF. The CDR3, as DNA: TGTGCCAGCAGCTTAGGGACAGAGGGAACCTTTCAGTACTTC. This chain links TRBV7-9 with TRBJ2-7, with D possibly being TRBD1 (6 bases). This CDR3 has 14 amino acids. CDR1 SEHNR and CDR2 FQNEAQ come from the germline V gene (reference sequence). Trimming pared 1 base from V and 10 bases from J, leaving 17 bases between.